The rows below give T cell receptor beta chains drawn from one sample of a study of T cells in Graves' hyperthyroidism and ophthalmopathy. TCRdb analysed the multiplex PCR reads with MiXCR anew, one entry per CDR3 protein. The sample gives approximately 710,000 distinct CDR3 sequences, 15% to 20% of which show up once; 15% to 18% is in the top ten. The sample taken for sequencing was blood. The source is a man aged 45-65 years with Graves' hyperthyroidism. The CDR3 runs from the conserved cysteine through the conserved F or W. D genes are given only for firm matches. Only part of the rows carry a size: once, few, many, or a class if the clone is expanded.

v_gene: TRBV15
j_gene: TRBJ2-3
abundance: few
d_gene: TRBD2
CDR3aa: CATSRGLAGVAQYF
CDR3nt: TGTGCCACCAGCAGAGGGCTAGCGGGAGTGGCGCAGTATTTT

v_gene: TRBV12-3/TRBV12-4
j_gene: TRBJ2-1
abundance: many
d_gene: .
CDR3aa: CASSFTQGRINEQFF
CDR3nt: TGTGCCAGCAGTTTTACCCAGGGAAGGATCAATGAGCAGTTCTTC

v_gene: TRBV20-1
j_gene: TRBJ2-7
abundance: .
d_gene: .
CDR3aa: CSAKGASGDRSYEQYF
CDR3nt: TGCAGTGCCAAGGGCGCTAGCGGGGACAGGAGCTACGAGCAGTACTTC

v_gene: TRBV27
j_gene: TRBJ2-3
abundance: many
d_gene: .
CDR3aa: CASMVGFRHTQYF
CDR3nt: TGTGCCAGCATGGTCGGGTTTCGACATACGCAGTATTTT

v_gene: TRBV12-5
j_gene: TRBJ2-2
abundance: many
d_gene: .
CDR3aa: CASGLSFSGELFF
CDR3nt: TGTGCTAGTGGTTTGTCTTTCTCCGGGGAGCTGTTTTTT

v_gene: TRBV27
j_gene: TRBJ1-1
abundance: .
d_gene: .
CDR3aa: CASKPMYSGNTEAFF
CDR3nt: TGTGCCAGCAAGCCAATGTATTCGGGGAACACTGAAGCTTTCTTT

v_gene: TRBV20-1
j_gene: TRBJ2-3
abundance: few
d_gene: .
CDR3aa: CSVPGGVPDTQYF
CDR3nt: TGCAGTGTCCCCGGCGGGGTTCCAGATACGCAGTATTTT

v_gene: TRBV24-1
j_gene: TRBJ2-1
abundance: many
d_gene: .
CDR3aa: CATSGPPRTEQFF
CDR3nt: TGTGCCACCAGTGGCCCCCCTAGAACTGAGCAGTTCTTC

v_gene: TRBV5-1
j_gene: TRBJ1-6
abundance: few
d_gene: .
CDR3aa: CASSLGRAGGSPLHF
CDR3nt: TGCGCCAGCAGCTTGGGTAGAGCTGGGGGTTCACCCCTCCACTTT

v_gene: TRBV30
j_gene: TRBJ2-7
abundance: many
d_gene: .
CDR3aa: CAWAEANPYEQYF
CDR3nt: TGTGCCTGGGCGGAAGCGAATCCCTACGAGCAGTACTTC

v_gene: TRBV30
j_gene: TRBJ1-1
abundance: .
d_gene: .
CDR3aa: CAWSEGGRTEAFF
CDR3nt: TGTGCCTGGAGTGAAGGGGGAAGGACTGAAGCTTTCTTT

v_gene: TRBV28
j_gene: TRBJ1-6
abundance: many
d_gene: .
CDR3aa: CASSLPRGNSPLHF
CDR3nt: TGTGCCAGCAGTTTACCCAGGGGTAATTCACCCCTCCACTTT

v_gene: TRBV7-6
j_gene: TRBJ1-2
abundance: few
d_gene: .
CDR3aa: CASSLSWSIGGRSVNYGYTF
CDR3nt: TGTGCCAGCAGCTTAAGTTGGTCTATCGGGGGACGGAGCGTCAACTATGGCTACACCTTC

v_gene: TRBV3-1
j_gene: TRBJ2-5
abundance: many
d_gene: .
CDR3aa: CASSQGKRGYQETQYF
CDR3nt: TGTGCCAGCAGCCAAGGAAAACGGGGGTACCAAGAGACCCAGTACTTC

v_gene: TRBV7-2
j_gene: TRBJ2-7
abundance: many
d_gene: .
CDR3aa: CASSPSYGSSYEQYF
CDR3nt: TGTGCCAGCAGCCCTAGTTACGGGAGCTCCTACGAGCAGTACTTC

v_gene: TRBV4-3
j_gene: TRBJ1-5
abundance: .
d_gene: .
CDR3aa: CASSQVSSNQPQHF
CDR3nt: TGCGCCAGCAGCCAAGTTTCAAGCAATCAGCCCCAGCATTTT

v_gene: TRBV20-1
j_gene: TRBJ1-2
abundance: few
d_gene: TRBD1
CDR3aa: CSARIRTGRGYTF
CDR3nt: TGCAGTGCTAGAATTAGGACAGGGCGAGGCTACACCTTC

v_gene: TRBV12-3/TRBV12-4
j_gene: TRBJ2-5
abundance: .
d_gene: TRBD1
CDR3aa: CASSRQGSGTQYF
CDR3nt: TGTGCCAGCAGTCGACAGGGAAGCGGGACCCAGTACTTC

v_gene: TRBV28
j_gene: TRBJ1-5
abundance: .
d_gene: .
CDR3aa: CASSLPGAGNQPQHF
CDR3nt: TGTGCCAGCAGTTTACCGGGGGCGGGCAATCAGCCCCAGCATTTT

v_gene: TRBV24-1
j_gene: TRBJ2-5
abundance: many
d_gene: TRBD1
CDR3aa: CATSDFVRTGTETQYF
CDR3nt: TGTGCCACCAGTGATTTTGTCCGGACAGGGACAGAGACCCAGTACTTC

v_gene: TRBV27
j_gene: TRBJ2-1
abundance: many
d_gene: .
CDR3aa: CASATSGQAHEQFF
CDR3nt: TGTGCCAGCGCCACCTCGGGGCAGGCCCATGAGCAGTTCTTC

v_gene: TRBV7-9
j_gene: TRBJ2-2
abundance: .
d_gene: .
CDR3aa: CASSLRAGGELFF
CDR3nt: TGTGCCAGCAGCTTACGCGCCGGGGGGGAGCTGTTTTTT

v_gene: TRBV20-1
j_gene: TRBJ2-3
abundance: many
d_gene: .
CDR3aa: CSAASIDTVADTQYF
CDR3nt: TGCAGTGCAGCCTCGATCGATACAGTGGCAGATACGCAGTATTTT

v_gene: TRBV28
j_gene: TRBJ2-7
abundance: many
d_gene: .
CDR3aa: CASSLPEISLYEQYF
CDR3nt: TGTGCCAGCAGTTTACCCGAAATCAGTCTTTACGAGCAGTACTTC

v_gene: TRBV2
j_gene: TRBJ2-7
abundance: many
d_gene: .
CDR3aa: CASSDGSTYEQYF
CDR3nt: TGTGCCAGCAGTGATGGCAGTACCTACGAGCAGTACTTC

v_gene: TRBV6-1
j_gene: TRBJ1-1
abundance: .
d_gene: TRBD1
CDR3aa: CASSDPTGKNTEAFF
CDR3nt: TGTGCCAGCAGTGATCCGACAGGGAAGAACACTGAAGCTTTCTTT

v_gene: TRBV3-1
j_gene: TRBJ2-1
abundance: .
d_gene: .
CDR3aa: CASSHDGSFNEQFF
CDR3nt: TGTGCCAGCAGCCACGACGGGAGTTTTAATGAGCAGTTCTTC

v_gene: TRBV12-3/TRBV12-4
j_gene: TRBJ2-7
abundance: .
d_gene: .
CDR3aa: CASSPGQLTYEQYF
CDR3nt: TGTGCCAGCAGCCCCGGACAGCTCACCTACGAGCAGTACTTC

v_gene: TRBV12-3/TRBV12-4
j_gene: TRBJ1-2
abundance: many
d_gene: .
CDR3aa: CASRRVGPSYGYTF
CDR3nt: TGTGCCAGCAGACGCGTGGGGCCTAGCTATGGCTACACCTTC

v_gene: TRBV6-1
j_gene: TRBJ2-1
abundance: .
d_gene: TRBD2
CDR3aa: CASRILAGASYNEQFF
CDR3nt: TGTGCCAGCAGAATCTTAGCGGGGGCCTCCTACAATGAGCAGTTCTTC

v_gene: TRBV20-1
j_gene: TRBJ2-1
abundance: .
d_gene: .
CDR3aa: CSAKVRDSSSYNEQFF
CDR3nt: TGCAGTGCTAAGGTCCGGGACTCAAGCTCCTACAATGAGCAGTTCTTC

v_gene: TRBV19
j_gene: TRBJ2-1
abundance: many
d_gene: .
CDR3aa: CASSIGYGYNEQFF
CDR3nt: TGTGCCAGTAGTATAGGATACGGATACAATGAGCAGTTCTTC

v_gene: TRBV7-3
j_gene: TRBJ2-3
abundance: .
d_gene: .
CDR3aa: CASSLGPLAADTQYF
CDR3nt: TGTGCCAGCAGCTTAGGACCCCTAGCCGCAGATACGCAGTATTTT

v_gene: TRBV5-1
j_gene: TRBJ2-2
abundance: many
d_gene: .
CDR3aa: CASSRTSNTGELFF
CDR3nt: TGCGCCAGCAGTCGGACATCGAACACCGGGGAGCTGTTTTTT

v_gene: TRBV2
j_gene: TRBJ1-1
abundance: many
d_gene: .
CDR3aa: CASRGTTTTEAFF
CDR3nt: TGTGCCAGCAGGGGGACAACTACTACTGAAGCTTTCTTT

v_gene: TRBV7-3
j_gene: TRBJ2-1
abundance: many
d_gene: .
CDR3aa: CASSLGSGQTYNEQFF
CDR3nt: TGTGCCAGCAGCTTGGGTAGTGGCCAGACCTACAATGAGCAGTTCTTC

v_gene: TRBV6-1
j_gene: TRBJ2-5
abundance: few
d_gene: .
CDR3aa: CASSPQYTSPETQYF
CDR3nt: TGTGCCAGCAGTCCCCAATACACTAGCCCAGAGACCCAGTACTTC

v_gene: TRBV20-1
j_gene: TRBJ2-1
abundance: many
d_gene: .
CDR3aa: CSAPSSMSYEQFF
CDR3nt: TGCAGCGCCCCCTCAAGTATGTCGTACGAGCAGTTCTTC

v_gene: TRBV6-1
j_gene: TRBJ1-6
abundance: few
d_gene: .
CDR3aa: CASTSPLGERSPLHF
CDR3nt: TGTGCCAGCACATCCCCTCTTGGGGAGCGGTCACCCCTCCACTTT

v_gene: TRBV11-3
j_gene: TRBJ2-1
abundance: many
d_gene: .
CDR3aa: CASSSTVGTNEQFF
CDR3nt: TGTGCCAGCAGCTCCACGGTCGGGACCAATGAGCAGTTCTTC

v_gene: TRBV11-2
j_gene: TRBJ2-5
abundance: many
d_gene: .
CDR3aa: CASRRDLRETQYF
CDR3nt: TGTGCCAGCAGGAGGGACTTACGAGAGACCCAGTACTTC

v_gene: TRBV7-8
j_gene: TRBJ2-7
abundance: many
d_gene: .
CDR3aa: CASSLNTGPLNEQYF
CDR3nt: TGTGCCAGCAGCTTAAACACAGGGCCATTGAACGAGCAGTACTTC

v_gene: TRBV28
j_gene: TRBJ1-1
abundance: many
d_gene: TRBD1
CDR3aa: CASVAQGRTEAFF
CDR3nt: TGTGCCAGCGTTGCACAGGGGCGAACTGAAGCTTTCTTT

v_gene: TRBV2
j_gene: TRBJ1-3
abundance: .
d_gene: .
CDR3aa: CASSVIRENTIYF
CDR3nt: TGTGCCAGCAGTGTTATTAGGGAGAACACCATATATTTT

v_gene: TRBV5-6
j_gene: TRBJ2-1
abundance: .
d_gene: TRBD2
CDR3aa: CASTIPGLGYNEQFF
CDR3nt: TGTGCCAGCACCATCCCGGGACTAGGTTACAATGAGCAGTTCTTC

v_gene: TRBV27
j_gene: TRBJ1-2
abundance: many
d_gene: .
CDR3aa: CASSLSRAEGYTF
CDR3nt: TGTGCCAGCAGTTTATCGCGGGCAGAAGGCTACACCTTC

v_gene: TRBV6-2/TRBV6-3
j_gene: TRBJ2-3
abundance: many
d_gene: TRBD2
CDR3aa: CASSPREAGVLDTQYF
CDR3nt: TGTGCCAGCAGTCCGCGCGAAGCGGGAGTGTTGGATACGCAGTATTTT

v_gene: TRBV5-4
j_gene: TRBJ2-1
abundance: .
d_gene: TRBD1
CDR3aa: CASSFQTQGKQFF
CDR3nt: TGTGCCAGCAGCTTCCAGACACAGGGGAAGCAGTTCTTC

v_gene: TRBV12-5
j_gene: TRBJ1-1
abundance: .
d_gene: .
CDR3aa: CASGLVPGTNLNTEAFF
CDR3nt: TGTGCTAGTGGTTTGGTACCGGGGACAAACCTGAACACTGAAGCTTTCTTT

v_gene: TRBV6-2/TRBV6-3
j_gene: TRBJ2-3
abundance: .
d_gene: .
CDR3aa: CASTPGRGPDTDTQYF
CDR3nt: TGTGCCAGCACCCCGGGGCGGGGGCCGGACACAGATACGCAGTATTTT

v_gene: TRBV7-2
j_gene: TRBJ1-5
abundance: many
d_gene: TRBD1
CDR3aa: CASSLGTGLGQPQHF
CDR3nt: TGTGCCAGCAGCTTAGGGACAGGGTTGGGGCAGCCCCAGCATTTT

v_gene: TRBV11-2
j_gene: TRBJ1-2
abundance: many
d_gene: .
CDR3aa: CASSFREFNYGYTF
CDR3nt: TGTGCCAGCAGCTTTCGGGAATTTAACTATGGCTACACCTTC

v_gene: TRBV29-1
j_gene: TRBJ2-7
abundance: few
d_gene: TRBD1
CDR3aa: CSARGFMAEQYF
CDR3nt: TGCAGCGCCAGGGGGTTTATGGCCGAGCAGTACTTC

v_gene: TRBV6-2/TRBV6-3
j_gene: TRBJ1-1
abundance: many
d_gene: TRBD1
CDR3aa: CASREWDRRGTNTEAFF
CDR3nt: TGTGCCAGCAGGGAATGGGACAGGCGGGGAACGAACACTGAAGCTTTCTTT

v_gene: TRBV27
j_gene: TRBJ2-7
abundance: many
d_gene: .
CDR3aa: CASSLDVSYEQYF
CDR3nt: TGTGCCAGCAGTTTGGACGTCTCCTACGAGCAGTACTTC

v_gene: TRBV30
j_gene: TRBJ2-6
abundance: few
d_gene: .
CDR3aa: CAWTSAGQGVPGANVLTF
CDR3nt: TGTGCCTGGACCTCCGCGGGCCAGGGAGTTCCTGGGGCCAACGTCCTGACTTTC

v_gene: TRBV7-9
j_gene: TRBJ2-3
abundance: .
d_gene: .
CDR3aa: CASSLRQTSNTDTQYF
CDR3nt: TGTGCCAGCAGCTTAAGACAGACCTCTAACACAGATACGCAGTATTTT

v_gene: TRBV19
j_gene: TRBJ2-5
abundance: few
d_gene: .
CDR3aa: CASSIGGARQETQYF
CDR3nt: TGTGCCAGTAGTATAGGCGGGGCAAGACAAGAGACCCAGTACTTC

v_gene: TRBV2
j_gene: TRBJ2-2
abundance: many
d_gene: TRBD2
CDR3aa: CASSFTSGATGELFF
CDR3nt: TGTGCCAGCAGTTTCACTAGCGGTGCCACCGGGGAGCTGTTTTTT